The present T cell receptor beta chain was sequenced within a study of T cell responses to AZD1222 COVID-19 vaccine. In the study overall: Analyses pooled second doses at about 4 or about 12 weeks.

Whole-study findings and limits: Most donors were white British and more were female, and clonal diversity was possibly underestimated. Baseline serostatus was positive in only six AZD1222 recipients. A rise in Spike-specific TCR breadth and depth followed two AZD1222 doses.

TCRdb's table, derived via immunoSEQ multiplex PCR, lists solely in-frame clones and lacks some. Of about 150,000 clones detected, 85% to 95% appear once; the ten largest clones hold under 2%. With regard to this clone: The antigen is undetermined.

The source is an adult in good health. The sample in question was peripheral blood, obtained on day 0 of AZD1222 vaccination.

CDR3 in DNA: TGTGCCAGCTCACCATTTCCCGCGTCAGATATCTATGGCTACACCTTC. Translation gives CASSPFPASDIYGYTF. The chain joins TRBV18 to TRBJ1-2; D gene ambiguous. Per the germline V gene, CDR1 is KGHSH and CDR2 is LQKENI. Trimming removed 2 bases at V and 4 bases at J, with 17 bases between. The CDR3 has 16 residues. The full variable domain, rest sourced from reference TRBV18 and TRBJ1-2, is NAGVMQNPRHLVRRRGQEARLRCSPMKGHSHVYWYRQLPEEGLKFMVYLQKENIIDESGMPKERFSAEFPKEGPSILRIQQVVRGDSAAYFCASSPFPASDIYGYTFGSGTRLTVV.